The source of this T cell receptor (beta chain) is a study of T-cell reconstitution after alpha-beta-depleted transplantation in children. This clonotype has more than one count but fewer than ten. TCRbeta library preparation incorporated unique molecular identifiers. TCRdb independently ran MiXCR on the PCR reads; one entry per CDR3 protein. The sample yields 450,000 to 600,000 distinct CDR3 sequences, 30% to 35% seen once. The V gene's germline CDR1 is MDHEN and CDR2 SYDVKM. V lost 0 bases and J lost 12, with 12 bases in between. This CDR3 is 13 amino acids long. The material was PBMCs from the stem cell graft donor, obtained from the stem cell graft. The sequence came from a human donor who donated a stem cell graft to a child with aplastic anemia. The V and J genes are TRBV28 and TRBJ2-1; D call uncertain. The CDR3 loop is CASSLWGVGLQFF. The CDR3 DNA follows: TGTGCCAGCAGTTTATGGGGTGTGGGTTTGCAGTTCTTC.